This T cell receptor (beta chain) came from a study of blood T cell repertoires in COVID-19. In the study overall: Samples representing acute and convalescent COVID-19 were sourced from the United States, Italy and Spain. The cDNA or gDNA used as material had been derived from T cells, B-cell-depleted T cells, or PBMCs.

Authors' methods: Reference gene primers were amplified, and this amplification served to estimate nucleated cell counts. The table came from immunoSEQ multiplex PCR; TCRdb's copy has only in-frame clones and leaves some out. Clonal size and the V and J genes are those of that table, whereas D and trimming came from the DNA. The sample has some 260,000 clones, just over 85% seen once. The sequenced sample consisted of peripheral blood. This clonotype was sampled from a man at least 80 years old with acute or convalescent COVID-19.

The CDR3 DNA reads as TGTGCCAGCAGCTCCCTAGCTGAAGCTTTCTTT. Amino acid sequence: CASSSLAEAFF. This chain uses TRBV7-9 with TRBJ1-1; D gene uncertain. Germline V gene data show CDR1 as SEHNR and CDR2 as FQNEAQ (reference sequence). V lost 4 bases, J lost 6 bases, and 6 bases lay in between. CDR3 length: 11 amino acids.